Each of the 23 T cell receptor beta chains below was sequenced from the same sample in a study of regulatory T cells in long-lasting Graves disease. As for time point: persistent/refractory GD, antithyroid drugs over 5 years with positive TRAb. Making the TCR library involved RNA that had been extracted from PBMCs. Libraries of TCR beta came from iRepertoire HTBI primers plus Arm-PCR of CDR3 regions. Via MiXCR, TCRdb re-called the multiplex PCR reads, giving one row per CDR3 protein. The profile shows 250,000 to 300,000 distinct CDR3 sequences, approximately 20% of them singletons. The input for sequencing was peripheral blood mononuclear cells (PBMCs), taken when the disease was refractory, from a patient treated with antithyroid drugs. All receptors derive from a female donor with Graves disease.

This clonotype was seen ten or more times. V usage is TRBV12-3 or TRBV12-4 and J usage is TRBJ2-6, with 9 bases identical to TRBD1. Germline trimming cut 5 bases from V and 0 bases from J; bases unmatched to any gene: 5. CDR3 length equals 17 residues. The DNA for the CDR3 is TGTGCCAGCAGTCGGGACAGGGCTGTCTCTGGGGCCAACGTCCTGACTTTC. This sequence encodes CASSRDRAVSGANVLTF.

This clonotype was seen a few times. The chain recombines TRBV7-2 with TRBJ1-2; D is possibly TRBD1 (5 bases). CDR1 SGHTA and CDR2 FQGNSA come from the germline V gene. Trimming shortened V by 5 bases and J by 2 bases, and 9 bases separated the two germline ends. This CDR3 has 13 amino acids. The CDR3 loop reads CASSRDGNYGYTF. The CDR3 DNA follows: TGTGCCAGCAGCCGGGACGGGAACTATGGCTACACCTTC.

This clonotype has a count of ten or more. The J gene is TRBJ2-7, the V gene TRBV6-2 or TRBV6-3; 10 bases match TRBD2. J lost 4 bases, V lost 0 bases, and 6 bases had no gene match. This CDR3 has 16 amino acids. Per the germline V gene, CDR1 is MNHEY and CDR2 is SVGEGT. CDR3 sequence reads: CASSYSRSGRAYEQYF. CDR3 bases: TGTGCCAGCAGTTACTCGAGGAGCGGGAGGGCTTACGAGCAGTACTTC.

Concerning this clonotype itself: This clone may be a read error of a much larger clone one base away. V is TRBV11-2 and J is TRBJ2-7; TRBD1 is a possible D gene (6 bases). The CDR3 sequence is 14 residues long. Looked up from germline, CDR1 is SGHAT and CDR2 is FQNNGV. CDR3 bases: TGTGTCAGCAGCTCAGGACAGTTCTCCTACGAGCAGTACTTC. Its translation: CVSSSGQFSYEQYF.

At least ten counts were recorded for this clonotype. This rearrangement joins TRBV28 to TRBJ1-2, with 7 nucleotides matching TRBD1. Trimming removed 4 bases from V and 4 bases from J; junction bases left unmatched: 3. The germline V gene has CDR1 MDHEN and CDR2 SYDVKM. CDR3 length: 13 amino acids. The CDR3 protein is CASSYRGSYGYTF. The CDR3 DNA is TGTGCCAGCAGTTACAGGGGTTCCTATGGCTACACCTTC.

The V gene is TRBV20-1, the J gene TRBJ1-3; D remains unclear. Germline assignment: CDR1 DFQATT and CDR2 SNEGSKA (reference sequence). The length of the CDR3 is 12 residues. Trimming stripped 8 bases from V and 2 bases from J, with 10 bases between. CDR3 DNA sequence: TGCAGTATTCAGAGAGCTGGAAACACCATATATTTT. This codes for CSIQRAGNTIYF.

The CDR3 DNA reads TGTGCCAGCAGCTTAGGCTCGGGAGCCCCCTACGAGCAGTACTTC. Translating it yields CASSLGSGAPYEQYF. The genes are TRBV7-2 and TRBJ2-7; TRBD2 is a possible D gene (6 bases). This CDR3 region has 15 residues. V was cut by 1 base and J by 2 bases, with 12 bases left in between. CDR1 is SGHTA and CDR2 is FQGNSA in the germline V gene.

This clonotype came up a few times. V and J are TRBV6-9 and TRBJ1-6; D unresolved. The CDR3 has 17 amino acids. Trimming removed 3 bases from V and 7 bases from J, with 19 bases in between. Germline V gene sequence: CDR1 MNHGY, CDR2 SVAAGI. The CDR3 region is CASSYLGREHLNSPLHF. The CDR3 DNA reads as TGTGCCAGCAGTTACTTGGGGAGGGAACATCTAAATTCACCCCTCCACTTT.

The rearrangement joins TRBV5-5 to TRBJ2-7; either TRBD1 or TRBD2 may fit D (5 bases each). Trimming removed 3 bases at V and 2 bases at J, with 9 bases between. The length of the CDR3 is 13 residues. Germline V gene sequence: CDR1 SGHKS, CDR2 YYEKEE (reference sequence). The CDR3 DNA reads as TGTGCCAGCAGCTGGGACGTCGCCTACGAGCAGTACTTC. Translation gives CASSWDVAYEQYF.

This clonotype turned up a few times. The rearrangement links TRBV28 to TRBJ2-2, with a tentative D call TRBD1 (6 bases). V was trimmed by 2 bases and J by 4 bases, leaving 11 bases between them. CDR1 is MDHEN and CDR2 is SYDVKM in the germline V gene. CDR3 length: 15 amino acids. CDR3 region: CASSLVLGGTGELFF. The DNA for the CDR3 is TGTGCCAGCAGTTTAGTTCTAGGGGGCACCGGGGAGCTGTTTTTT.

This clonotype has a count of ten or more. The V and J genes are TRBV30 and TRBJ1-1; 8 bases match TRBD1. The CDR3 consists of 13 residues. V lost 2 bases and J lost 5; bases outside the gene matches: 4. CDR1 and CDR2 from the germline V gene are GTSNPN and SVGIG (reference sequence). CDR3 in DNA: TGTGCCTGGAGTCAGGGGGCGAATACTGAAGCTTTCTTT. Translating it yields CAWSQGANTEAFF.

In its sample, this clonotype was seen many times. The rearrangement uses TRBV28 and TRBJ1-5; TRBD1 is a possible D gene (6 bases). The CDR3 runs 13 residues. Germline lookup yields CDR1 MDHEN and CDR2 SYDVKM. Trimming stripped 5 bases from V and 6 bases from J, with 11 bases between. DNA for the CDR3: TGTGCCAGCAGTCAGGGGCCCGGTCAGCCCCAGCATTTT. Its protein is CASSQGPGQPQHF.

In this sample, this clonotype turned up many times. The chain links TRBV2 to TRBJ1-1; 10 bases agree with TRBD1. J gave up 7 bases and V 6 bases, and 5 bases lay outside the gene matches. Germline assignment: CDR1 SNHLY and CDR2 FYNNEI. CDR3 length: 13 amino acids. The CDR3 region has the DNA TGTGCCAGCAGCTCGGGACAGGGGATTGAAGCTTTCTTT. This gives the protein CASSSGQGIEAFF.

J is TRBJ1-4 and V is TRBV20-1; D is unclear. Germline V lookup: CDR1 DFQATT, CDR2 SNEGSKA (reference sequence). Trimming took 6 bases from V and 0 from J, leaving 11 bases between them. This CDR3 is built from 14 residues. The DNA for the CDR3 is TGCAGTGCCCAAAGTGACGCAACTAATGAAAAACTGTTTTTT. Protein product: CSAQSDATNEKLFF.

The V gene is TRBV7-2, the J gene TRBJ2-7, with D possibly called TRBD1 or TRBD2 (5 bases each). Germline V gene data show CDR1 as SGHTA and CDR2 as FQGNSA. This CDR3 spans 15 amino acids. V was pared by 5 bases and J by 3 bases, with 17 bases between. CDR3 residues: CASSQDPRGNYEQYF. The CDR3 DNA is TGTGCCAGCAGCCAAGATCCCCGGGGCAACTACGAGCAGTACTTC.

The DNA of the CDR3 is TGTGCCAGCAGTTTGAGTGTGACAGGCACAGATACGCAGTATTTT. It codes for CASSLSVTGTDTQYF. V is TRBV27 and J is TRBJ2-3; tentative D call: TRBD1 (5 bases). There are 15 residues in the CDR3. Germline V gene lookup returns CDR1 MNHEY and CDR2 SMNVEV (reference sequence). Trimming removed 3 bases from V and 1 base from J, with 11 bases in between.

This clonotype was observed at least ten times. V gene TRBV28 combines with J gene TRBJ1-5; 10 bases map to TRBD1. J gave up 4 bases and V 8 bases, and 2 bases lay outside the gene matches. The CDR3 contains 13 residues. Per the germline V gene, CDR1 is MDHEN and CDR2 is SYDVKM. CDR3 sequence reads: CASGTGENQPQHF. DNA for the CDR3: TGTGCCAGCGGGACAGGGGAGAATCAGCCCCAGCATTTT. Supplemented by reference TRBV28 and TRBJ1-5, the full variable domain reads DVKVTQSSRYLVKRTGEKVFLECVQDMDHENMFWYRQDPGLGLRLIYFSYDVKMKEKGDIPEGYSVSREKKERFSLILESASTNQTSMYLCASGTGENQPQHFGDGTRLSIL.

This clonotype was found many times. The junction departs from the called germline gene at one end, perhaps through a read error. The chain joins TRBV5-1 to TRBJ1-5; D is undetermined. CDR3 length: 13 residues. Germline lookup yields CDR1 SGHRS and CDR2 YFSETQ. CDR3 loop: CASSLGGDQPQHF. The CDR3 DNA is TGTGCCAGCAGCTTAGGAGGCGATCAGCCCCAGCATTTT. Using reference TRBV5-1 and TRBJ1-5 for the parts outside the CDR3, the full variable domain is KAGVTQTPRYLIKTRGQQVTLSCSPISGHRSVSWYQQTPGQGLQFLFEYFSETQRNKGNFPGRFSGRQFSNSRSEMNVSTLELGDSALYLCASSLGGDQPQHFGDGTRLSIL.

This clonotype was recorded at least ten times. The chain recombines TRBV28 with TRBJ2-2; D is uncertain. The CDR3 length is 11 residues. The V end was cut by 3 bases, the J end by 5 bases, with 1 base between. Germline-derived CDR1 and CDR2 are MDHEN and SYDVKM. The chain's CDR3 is CASSFTGELFF. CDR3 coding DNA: TGTGCCAGCAGTTTTACCGGGGAGCTGTTTTTT.

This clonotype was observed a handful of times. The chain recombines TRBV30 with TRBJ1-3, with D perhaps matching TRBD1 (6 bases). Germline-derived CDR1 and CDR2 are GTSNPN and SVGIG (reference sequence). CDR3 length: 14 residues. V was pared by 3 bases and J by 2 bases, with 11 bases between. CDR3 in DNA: TGTGCCTGGAGCCCCGGGACACCTGGAAACACCATATATTTT. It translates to CAWSPGTPGNTIYF.

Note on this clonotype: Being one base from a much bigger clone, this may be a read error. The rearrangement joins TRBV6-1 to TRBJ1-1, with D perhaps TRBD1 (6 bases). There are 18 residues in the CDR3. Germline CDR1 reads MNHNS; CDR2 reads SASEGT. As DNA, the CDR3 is TGTGCCGGCAGACCCCCCTCTACAGGGTACTCTCGAGTTGTCGAAGCTTTCTTT. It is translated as CAGRPPSTGYSRVVEAFF.

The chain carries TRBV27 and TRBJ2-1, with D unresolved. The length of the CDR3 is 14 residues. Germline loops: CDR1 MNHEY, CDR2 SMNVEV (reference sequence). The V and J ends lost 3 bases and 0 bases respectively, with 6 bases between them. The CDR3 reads CASSFASSYNEQFF. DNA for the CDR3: TGTGCCAGCAGTTTCGCTAGCTCCTACAATGAGCAGTTCTTC.

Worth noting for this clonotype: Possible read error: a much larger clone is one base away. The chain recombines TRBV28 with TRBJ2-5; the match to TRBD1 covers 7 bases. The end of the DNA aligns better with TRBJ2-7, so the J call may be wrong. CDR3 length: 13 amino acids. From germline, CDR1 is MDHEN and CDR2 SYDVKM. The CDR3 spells CASRGTDLYEQYF. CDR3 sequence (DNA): TGTGCCAGCCGTGGGACAGATTTGTACGAGCAGTACTTC.